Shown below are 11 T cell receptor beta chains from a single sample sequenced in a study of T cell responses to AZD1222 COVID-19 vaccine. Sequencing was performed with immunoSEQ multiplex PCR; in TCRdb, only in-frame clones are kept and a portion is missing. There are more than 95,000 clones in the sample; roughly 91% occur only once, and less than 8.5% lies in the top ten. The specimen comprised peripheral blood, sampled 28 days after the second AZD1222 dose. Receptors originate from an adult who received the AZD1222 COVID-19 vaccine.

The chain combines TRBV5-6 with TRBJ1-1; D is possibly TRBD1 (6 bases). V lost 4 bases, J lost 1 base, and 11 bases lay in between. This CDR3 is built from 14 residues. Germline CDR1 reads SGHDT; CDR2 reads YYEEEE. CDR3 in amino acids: CASSPGTPNTEAFF. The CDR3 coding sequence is TGTGCCAGCAGCCCCGGGACACCGAACACTGAAGCTTTCTTT.

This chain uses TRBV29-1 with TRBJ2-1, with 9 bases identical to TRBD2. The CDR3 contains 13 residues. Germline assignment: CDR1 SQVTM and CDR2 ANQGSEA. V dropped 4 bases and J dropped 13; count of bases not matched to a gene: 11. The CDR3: CSVVAGVTMYQFF. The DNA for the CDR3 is TGCAGCGTTGTAGCGGGAGTTACTATGTACCAGTTCTTC.

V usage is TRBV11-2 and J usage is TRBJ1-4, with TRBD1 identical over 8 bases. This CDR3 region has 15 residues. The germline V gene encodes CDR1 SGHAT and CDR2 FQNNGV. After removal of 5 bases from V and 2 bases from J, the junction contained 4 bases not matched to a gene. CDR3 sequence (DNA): TGTGCCAGCAGCGCGTCAGGGGGCACTAATGAAAAACTGTTTTTT. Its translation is CASSASGGTNEKLFF.

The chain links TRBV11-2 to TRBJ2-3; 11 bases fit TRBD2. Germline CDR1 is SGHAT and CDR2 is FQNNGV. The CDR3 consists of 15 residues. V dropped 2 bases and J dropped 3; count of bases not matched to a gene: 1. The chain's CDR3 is CASSLTSGGTDTQYF. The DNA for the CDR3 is TGTGCCAGCAGCTTAACTAGCGGGGGAACAGATACGCAGTATTTT.

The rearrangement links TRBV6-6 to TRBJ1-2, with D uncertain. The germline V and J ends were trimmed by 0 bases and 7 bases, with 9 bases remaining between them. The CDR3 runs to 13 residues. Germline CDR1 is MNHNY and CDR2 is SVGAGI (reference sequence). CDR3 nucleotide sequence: TGTGCCAGCAGTTACTCCATCCTTGGTGGCTACACCTTC. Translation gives CASSYSILGGYTF.

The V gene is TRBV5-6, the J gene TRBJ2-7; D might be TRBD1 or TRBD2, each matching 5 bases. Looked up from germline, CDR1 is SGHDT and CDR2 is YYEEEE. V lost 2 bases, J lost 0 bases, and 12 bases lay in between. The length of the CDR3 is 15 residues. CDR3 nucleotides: TGTGCCAGCAGCTTCGGGACGCTACGCTCCTACGAGCAGTACTTC. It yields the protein CASSFGTLRSYEQYF.

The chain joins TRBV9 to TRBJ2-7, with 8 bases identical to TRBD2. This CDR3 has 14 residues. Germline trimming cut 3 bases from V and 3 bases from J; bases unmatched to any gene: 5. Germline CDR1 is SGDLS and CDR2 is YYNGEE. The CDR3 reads CASSGAGAIYEQYF. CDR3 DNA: TGTGCCAGCAGCGGAGCGGGAGCGATCTACGAGCAGTACTTC.

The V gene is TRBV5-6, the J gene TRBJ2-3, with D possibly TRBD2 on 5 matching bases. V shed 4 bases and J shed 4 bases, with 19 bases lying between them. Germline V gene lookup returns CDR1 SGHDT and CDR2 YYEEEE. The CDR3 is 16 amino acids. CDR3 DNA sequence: TGTGCCAGCAGCCCTCCTAAAAGGCCGGGGTCAGATACGCAGTATTTT. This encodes CASSPPKRPGSDTQYF.

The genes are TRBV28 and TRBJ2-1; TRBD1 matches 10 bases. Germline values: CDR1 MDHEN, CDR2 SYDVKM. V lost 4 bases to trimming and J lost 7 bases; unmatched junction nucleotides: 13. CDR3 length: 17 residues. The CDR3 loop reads CASSSPRRQGARNEQFF. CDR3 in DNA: TGTGCCAGCAGTTCTCCAAGGAGACAGGGGGCGAGAAATGAGCAGTTCTTC.

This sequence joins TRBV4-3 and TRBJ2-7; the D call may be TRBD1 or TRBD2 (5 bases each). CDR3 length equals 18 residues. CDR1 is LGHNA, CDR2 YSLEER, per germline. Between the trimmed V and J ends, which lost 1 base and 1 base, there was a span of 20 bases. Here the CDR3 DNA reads TGCGCCAGCAGCCAAGGGGTAACTGATCGGGACGGTTCCTACGAGCAGTACTTC. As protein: CASSQGVTDRDGSYEQYF.

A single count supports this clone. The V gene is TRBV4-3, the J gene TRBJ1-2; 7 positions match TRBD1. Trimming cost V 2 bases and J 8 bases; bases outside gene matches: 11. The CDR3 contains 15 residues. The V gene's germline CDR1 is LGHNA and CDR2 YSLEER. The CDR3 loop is CASSQSSRGSGGYTF. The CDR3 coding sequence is TGCGCCAGCAGCCAATCCTCCAGGGGGTCGGGCGGCTACACCTTC.